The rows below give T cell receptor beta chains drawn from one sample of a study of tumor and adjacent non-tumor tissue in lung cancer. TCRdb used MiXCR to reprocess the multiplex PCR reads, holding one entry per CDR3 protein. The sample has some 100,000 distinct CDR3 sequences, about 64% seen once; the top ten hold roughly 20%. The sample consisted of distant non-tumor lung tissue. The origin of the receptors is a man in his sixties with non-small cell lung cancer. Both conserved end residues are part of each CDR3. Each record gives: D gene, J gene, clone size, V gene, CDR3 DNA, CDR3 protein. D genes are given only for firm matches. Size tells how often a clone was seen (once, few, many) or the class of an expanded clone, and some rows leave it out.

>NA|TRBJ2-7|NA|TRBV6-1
TGTGCCAGCACGATCGCGGGTACCCACGAGCAGTACTTC
CASTIAGTHEQYF
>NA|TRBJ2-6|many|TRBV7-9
TGTGCCAGCAGCTTAGCAGGGGCTGGGGCCAACGTCCTGACTTTC
CASSLAGAGANVLTF
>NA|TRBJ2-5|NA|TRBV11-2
TGTGCCAGCACCCTTCTACTCGGTCCCAAGACCCAGTACTTC
CASTLLLGPKTQYF
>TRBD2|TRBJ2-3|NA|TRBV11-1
TGTGCCAGCAGCTTAAATCCGGGCCGGGGGGGCGATCAGCCCCAGTATTTT
CASSLNPGRGGDQPQYF
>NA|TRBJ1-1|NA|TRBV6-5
TGTGCCAGCAGTCCGGGACCTACCGGGGGTATGAACACTGAAGCTTCCTTT
CASSPGPTGGMNTEASF
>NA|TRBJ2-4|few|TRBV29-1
TGCAGCGTCGAAATGCAGGGCCACATTCAGTACTTC
CSVEMQGHIQYF
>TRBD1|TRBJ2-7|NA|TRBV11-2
TGTGCCAGCAGTCGGGACAGGAACGAGCAGTACTTC
CASSRDRNEQYF
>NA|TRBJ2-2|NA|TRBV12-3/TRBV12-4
TGTGCCAGCATCAGAGCGAACATCGGGGAACTGTTTTTT
CASIRANIGELFF
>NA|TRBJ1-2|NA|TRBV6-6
TGTACCAGCAGTTATCTGGGCGGGGTCAGCCAAAACTATGGCTACACCTTC
CTSSYLGGVSQNYGYTF
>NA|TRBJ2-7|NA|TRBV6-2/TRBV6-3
TGTGTCAGCAGTGGCTTCATCGGGCCGACCTACGAGCTGTACTTC
CVSSGFIGPTYELYF
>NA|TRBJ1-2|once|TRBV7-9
TGTGCCAGCAGCTTAGCTTGTGGACGGAAATATGGCTACACCTTC
CASSLACGRKYGYTF
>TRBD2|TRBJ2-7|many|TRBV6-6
TGTGCCAGCAGTCGAGGACTAGCGGGAATATCCGAGCAGTACTTC
CASSRGLAGISEQYF
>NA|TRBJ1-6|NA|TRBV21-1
TGTGCCATCAGCTTACACCGGGACTTTAATTCACCCCTCCACTTT
CAISLHRDFNSPLHF
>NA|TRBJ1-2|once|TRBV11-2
TGTGCCAGCAGTTTATTGGGAAAAAGAGGCTACACCTTC
CASSLLGKRGYTF
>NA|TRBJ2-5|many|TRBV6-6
TGTGCCAGCAGCCCCCTCCGTGGGGTTCAAGAGACCCAGTACTTC
CASSPLRGVQETQYF